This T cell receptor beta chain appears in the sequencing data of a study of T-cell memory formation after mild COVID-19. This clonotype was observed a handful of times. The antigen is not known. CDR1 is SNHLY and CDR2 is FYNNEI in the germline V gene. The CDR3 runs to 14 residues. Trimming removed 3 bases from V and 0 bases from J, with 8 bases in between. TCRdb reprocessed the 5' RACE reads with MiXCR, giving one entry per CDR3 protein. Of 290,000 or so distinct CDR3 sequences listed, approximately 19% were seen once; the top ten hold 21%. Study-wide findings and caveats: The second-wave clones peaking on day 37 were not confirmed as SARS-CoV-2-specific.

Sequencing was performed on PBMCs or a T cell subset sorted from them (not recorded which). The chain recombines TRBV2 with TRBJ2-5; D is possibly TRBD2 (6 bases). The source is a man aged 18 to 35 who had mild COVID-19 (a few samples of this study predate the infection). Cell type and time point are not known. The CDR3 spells CASSDRGYQETQYF. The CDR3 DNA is TGTGCCAGCAGTGACCGGGGGTACCAAGAGACCCAGTACTTC.